The clone carrying this T cell receptor (beta chain) was recorded many times. Its specificity is unknown. MiXCR, run by TCRdb on the 5' RACE reads, gives a single entry per CDR3 protein. This sample carries 35,000 to 50,000 distinct CDR3 sequences, roughly 9.8% of them seen once, and the ten largest clones take about 10%. V was pared by 0 bases and J by 4 bases, with 14 bases between. The CDR3 has 16 amino acids. CDR1 is SGHDT and CDR2 is YYEEEE in the germline V gene. The sample belongs to a study of T-cell memory formation after mild COVID-19. Study-wide findings and caveats: Several responding clones turned up in pre-infection memory, indicating that cross-reactive memory may have taken part.

The sequenced sample was PBMCs or a T cell subset sorted from them (not recorded which). This clonotype was obtained from an adult woman who had mild COVID-19 (a few samples of this study predate the infection). Cell type and time point are not known. This rearrangement joins TRBV5-6 to TRBJ1-5; TRBD1 is a possible D gene (5 bases). Here the CDR3 DNA reads TGTGCCAGCAGCTTGGGCTGGCAGGGAGGGAATCAGCCCCAGCATTTT. It codes for CASSLGWQGGNQPQHF.